The source of this T cell receptor beta chain is a study of vaccination and CD4 T cells after COVID-19. Whole-study findings and limits: Early post-infection timepoints were missing, and relatively few convalescent patients were studied. Spike mono-reactivity held for 304 of 307 vaccine-specific clones in convalescent patients.

Treatment in this sample: approximately 10-day PBMC culture with coronavirus spike peptide pools or control peptides (ViraFEST assay). Before the COVID-19 pandemic (2011-2018), CD4+ T cells were obtained from the unexposed donor. ViraFEST relied on peptide pools to expand antigen-specific T cells; the TCRs were sequenced afterward. The CDR3 consists of 13 residues. V was pared by 4 bases and J by 7 bases, with 14 bases between. Germline CDR1 is MNHEY and CDR2 is SVGEGT. With the Oncomine TCR Beta short-read assay, DNA from cultured CD4+ T cells was sequenced. Researchers extracted genomic DNA from CD4+ T cells that had been cultured. TCRdb ran MiXCR on the PCR reads and lists one entry per CDR3 protein. The profile covers about 9,500 distinct CDR3 sequences, with about 35% appearing a single time and less than 20% taken by the ten largest. This clonotype was seen a handful of times. The antigen remains undetermined.

Sequenced input: CD4+ T cells from blood, cultured in vitro. The receptor was derived from a human donor in good health. The chain has TRBV6-2 or TRBV6-3 and TRBJ2-7, with D unclear. The CDR3 spells CASSSTHLREQYF. The CDR3 DNA follows: TGTGCCAGCAGTTCAACCCATCTGAGGGAGCAGTACTTC.